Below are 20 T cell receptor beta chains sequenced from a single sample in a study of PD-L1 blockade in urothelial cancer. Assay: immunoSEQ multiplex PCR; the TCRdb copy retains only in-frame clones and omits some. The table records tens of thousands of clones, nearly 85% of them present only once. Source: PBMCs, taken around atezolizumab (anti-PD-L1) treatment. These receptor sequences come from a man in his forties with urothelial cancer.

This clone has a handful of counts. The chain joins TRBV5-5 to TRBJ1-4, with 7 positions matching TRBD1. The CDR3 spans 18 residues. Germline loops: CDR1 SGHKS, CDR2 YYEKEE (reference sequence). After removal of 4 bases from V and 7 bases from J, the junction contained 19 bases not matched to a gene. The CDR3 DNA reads TGTGCCAGCAGCCTCGTTTCAAGGCGAGACAGGGTAGTTGAAAAACTGTTTTTT. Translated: CASSLVSRRDRVVEKLFF.

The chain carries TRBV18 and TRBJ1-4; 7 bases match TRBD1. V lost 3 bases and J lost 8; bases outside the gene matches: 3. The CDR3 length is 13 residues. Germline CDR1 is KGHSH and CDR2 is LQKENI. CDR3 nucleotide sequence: TGTGCCAGCTCACCTCCGGGACAGGAAAAACTGTTTTTT. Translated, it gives CASSPPGQEKLFF.

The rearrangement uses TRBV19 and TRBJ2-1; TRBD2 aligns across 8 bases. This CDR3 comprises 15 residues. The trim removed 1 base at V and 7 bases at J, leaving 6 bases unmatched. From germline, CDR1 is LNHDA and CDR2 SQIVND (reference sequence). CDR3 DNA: TGTGCCAGTAGTATAGGAGGACTAGCCTTGAATGAGCAGTTCTTC. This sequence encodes CASSIGGLALNEQFF.

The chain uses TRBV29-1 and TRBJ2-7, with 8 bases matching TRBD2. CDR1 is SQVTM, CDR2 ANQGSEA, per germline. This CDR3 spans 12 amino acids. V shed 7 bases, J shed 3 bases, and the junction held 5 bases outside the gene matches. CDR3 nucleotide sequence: TGCAGCGCCGTAGCGGGGCTCTACGAGCAGTACTTC. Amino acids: CSAVAGLYEQYF.

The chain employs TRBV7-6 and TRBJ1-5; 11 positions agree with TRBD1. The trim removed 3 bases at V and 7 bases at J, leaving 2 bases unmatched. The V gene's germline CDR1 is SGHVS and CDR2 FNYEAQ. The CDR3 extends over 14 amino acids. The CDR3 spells CASSFGTGGQPQHF. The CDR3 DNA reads TGTGCCAGCAGCTTCGGGACAGGGGGGCAGCCCCAGCATTTT.

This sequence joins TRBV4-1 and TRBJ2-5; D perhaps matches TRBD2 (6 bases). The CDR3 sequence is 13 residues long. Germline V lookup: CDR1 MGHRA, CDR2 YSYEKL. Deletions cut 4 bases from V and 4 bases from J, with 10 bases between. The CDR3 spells CASSPAAGETQYF. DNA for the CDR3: TGCGCCAGCAGCCCTGCAGCGGGAGAGACCCAGTACTTC.

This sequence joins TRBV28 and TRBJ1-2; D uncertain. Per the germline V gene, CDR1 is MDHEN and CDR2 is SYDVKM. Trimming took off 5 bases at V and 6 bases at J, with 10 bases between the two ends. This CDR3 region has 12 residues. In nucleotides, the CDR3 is TGTGCCAGCAGTGATACTGTCAATGGCTACACCTTC. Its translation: CASSDTVNGYTF.

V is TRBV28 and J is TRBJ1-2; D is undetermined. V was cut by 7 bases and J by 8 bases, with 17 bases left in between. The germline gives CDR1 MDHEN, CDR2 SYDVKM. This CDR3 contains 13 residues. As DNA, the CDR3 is TGTGCCAGCACCACGGGGAATCCGGGCGGCTACACCTTC. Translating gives CASTTGNPGGYTF.

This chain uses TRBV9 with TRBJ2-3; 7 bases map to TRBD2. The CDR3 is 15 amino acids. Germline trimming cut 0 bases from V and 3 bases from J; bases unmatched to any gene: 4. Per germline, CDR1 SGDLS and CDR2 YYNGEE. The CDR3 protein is CASSVAGGRTDTQYF. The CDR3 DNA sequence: TGTGCCAGCAGCGTAGCTGGCGGGAGAACAGATACGCAGTATTTT.

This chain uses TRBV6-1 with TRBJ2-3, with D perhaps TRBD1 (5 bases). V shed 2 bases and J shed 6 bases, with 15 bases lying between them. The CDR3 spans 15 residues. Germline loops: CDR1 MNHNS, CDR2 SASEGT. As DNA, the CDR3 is TGTGCCAGCAGTGAATTCGGCAGGGCAAGCGATACGCAGTATTTT. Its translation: CASSEFGRASDTQYF.

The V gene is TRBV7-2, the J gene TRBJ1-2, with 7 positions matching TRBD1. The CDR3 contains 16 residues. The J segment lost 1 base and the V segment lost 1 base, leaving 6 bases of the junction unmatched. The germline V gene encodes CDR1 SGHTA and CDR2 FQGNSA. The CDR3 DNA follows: TGTGCCAGCAGCTTAGATGGAGGGGGCGTTAACTATGGCTACACCTTC. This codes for CASSLDGGGVNYGYTF.

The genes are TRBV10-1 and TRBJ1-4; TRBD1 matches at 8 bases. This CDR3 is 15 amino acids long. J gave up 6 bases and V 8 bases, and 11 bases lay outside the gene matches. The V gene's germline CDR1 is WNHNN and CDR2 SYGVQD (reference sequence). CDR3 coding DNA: TGCGCCAGCCGTCCTATGGACAGGGTGGATGAAAAACTGTTTTTT. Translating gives CASRPMDRVDEKLFF.

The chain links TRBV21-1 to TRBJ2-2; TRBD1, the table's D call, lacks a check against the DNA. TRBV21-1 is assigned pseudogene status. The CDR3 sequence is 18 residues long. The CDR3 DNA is TGTGCCAGCAGCTTAAAAACGGACCGGGACAGGGGTCCCGGGGAGCTGTTTTTT. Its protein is CASSLKTDRDRGPGELFF.

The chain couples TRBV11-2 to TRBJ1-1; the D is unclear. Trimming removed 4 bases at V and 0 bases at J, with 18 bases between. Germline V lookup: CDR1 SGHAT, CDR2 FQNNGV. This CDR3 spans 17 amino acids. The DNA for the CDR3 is TGTGCCAGCAGCTCCCCGTATAATGACGGAGTGAACACTGAAGCTTTCTTT. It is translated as CASSSPYNDGVNTEAFF.

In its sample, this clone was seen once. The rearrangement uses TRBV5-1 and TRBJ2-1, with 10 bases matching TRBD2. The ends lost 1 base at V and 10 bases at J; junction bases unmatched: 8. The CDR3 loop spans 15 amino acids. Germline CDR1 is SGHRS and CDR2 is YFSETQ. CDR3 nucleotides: TGCGCCAGCAGCTTGAGTAGCGGGGGGTTGGTGGAGCAGTTCTTC. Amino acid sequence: CASSLSSGGLVEQFF.

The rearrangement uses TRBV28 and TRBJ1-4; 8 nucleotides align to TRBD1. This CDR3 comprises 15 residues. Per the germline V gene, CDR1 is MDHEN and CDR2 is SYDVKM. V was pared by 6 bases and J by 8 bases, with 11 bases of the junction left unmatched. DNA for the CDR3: TGTGCCAGCAGCCGTTTTGGACAGGGAAGAGAAAAACTGTTTTTT. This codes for CASSRFGQGREKLFF. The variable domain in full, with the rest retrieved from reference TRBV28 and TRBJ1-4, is DVKVTQSSRYLVKRTGEKVFLECVQDMDHENMFWYRQDPGLGLRLIYFSYDVKMKEKGDIPEGYSVSREKKERFSLILESASTNQTSMYLCASSRFGQGREKLFFGSGTQLSVL.

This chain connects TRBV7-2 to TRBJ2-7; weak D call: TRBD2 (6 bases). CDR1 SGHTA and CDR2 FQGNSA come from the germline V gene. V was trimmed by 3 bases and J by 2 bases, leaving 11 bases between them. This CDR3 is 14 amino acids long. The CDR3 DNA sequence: TGTGCCAGCAGCTTCGGTGGAGGGCCCTACGAGCAGTACTTC. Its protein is CASSFGGGPYEQYF.

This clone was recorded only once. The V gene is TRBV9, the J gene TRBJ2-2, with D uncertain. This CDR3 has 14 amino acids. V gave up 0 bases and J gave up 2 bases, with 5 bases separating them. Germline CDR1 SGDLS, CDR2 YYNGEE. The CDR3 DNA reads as TGTGCCAGCAGCGTAGGAGGCAACACCGGGGAGCTGTTTTTT. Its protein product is CASSVGGNTGELFF.

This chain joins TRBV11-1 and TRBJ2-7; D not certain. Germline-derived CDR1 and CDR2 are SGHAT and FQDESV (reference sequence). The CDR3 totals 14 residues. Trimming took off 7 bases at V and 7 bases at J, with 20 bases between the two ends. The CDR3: CASTYLEKPWEQYF. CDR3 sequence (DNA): TGTGCCAGCACATACCTAGAAAAACCGTGGGAGCAGTACTTC.

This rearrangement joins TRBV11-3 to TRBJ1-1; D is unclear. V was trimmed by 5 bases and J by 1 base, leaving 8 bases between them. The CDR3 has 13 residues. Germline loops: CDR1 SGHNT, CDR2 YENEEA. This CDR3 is CASSPHENTEAFF. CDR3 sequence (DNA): TGTGCCAGCAGCCCACACGAGAACACTGAAGCTTTCTTT.